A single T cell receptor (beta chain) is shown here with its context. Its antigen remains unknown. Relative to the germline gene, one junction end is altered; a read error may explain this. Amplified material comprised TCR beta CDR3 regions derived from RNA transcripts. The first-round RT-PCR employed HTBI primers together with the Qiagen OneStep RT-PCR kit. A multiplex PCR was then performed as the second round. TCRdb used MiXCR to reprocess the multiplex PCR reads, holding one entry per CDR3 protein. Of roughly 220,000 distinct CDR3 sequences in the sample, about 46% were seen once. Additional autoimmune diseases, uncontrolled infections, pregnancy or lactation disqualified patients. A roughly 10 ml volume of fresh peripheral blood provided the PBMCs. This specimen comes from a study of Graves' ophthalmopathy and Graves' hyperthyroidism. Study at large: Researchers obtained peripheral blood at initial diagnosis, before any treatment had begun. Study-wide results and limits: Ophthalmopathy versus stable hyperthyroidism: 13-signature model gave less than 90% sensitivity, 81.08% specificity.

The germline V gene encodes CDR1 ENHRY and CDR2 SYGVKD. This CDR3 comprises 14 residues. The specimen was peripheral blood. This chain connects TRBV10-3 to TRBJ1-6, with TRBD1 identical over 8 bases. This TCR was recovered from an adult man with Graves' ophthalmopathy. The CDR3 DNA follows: TGTGCCAGCAGTTCCGGACAGGGAAGCTCACCCCTCCACTTT. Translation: CASSSGQGSSPLHF.